This T cell receptor (beta chain) was observed in a study of blood T cells in healthy people across ages. Findings and caveats of the study: Observed TCR beta diversity showed a strong correlation with the percentage of naive T cells as measured by flow cytometry. Donor CMV status was unknown, possibly confounding expanded clonotype changes.

It was with a sample-barcoded 5' primer and a J-beta primer mix that a second PCR of roughly 7 to 12 cycles was run. A template-switch adaptor containing 12 random nucleotides labeled each cDNA molecule. All samples gave at least 2.5 million CDR3-containing paired-end reads. TCRdb processed the 5' RACE reads anew with MiXCR; each CDR3 protein has one entry. Of 1,500,000 or so distinct CDR3 sequences detected, around 40% appear once; the ten largest clones hold around 4%. This clonotype was seen a handful of times. As yet, its antigen is unknown. The source material was blood. This TCR came from a woman under 30 in good health.

The CDR3: CSARDLTSGTYEQYF. CDR3 in DNA: TGCAGTGCTAGAGATTTGACTAGCGGGACCTACGAGCAGTACTTC. This chain links TRBV20-1 with TRBJ2-7; the match to TRBD2 covers 11 bases. V was pared by 0 bases and J by 2 bases, with 3 bases of the junction left unmatched. Germline CDR1 is DFQATT and CDR2 is SNEGSKA (reference sequence). The CDR3 has 15 residues.